The 30 T cell receptor beta chains presented below share a single source sample, sequenced in a study of shared clonotypes between healthy human individuals. As defined, naive CD8 cells were CD45RO-negative and positively selected for CCR7, with terminally differentiated effector memory CD45RA+ cells excluded. Using immunoSEQ multiplex PCR, the repertoire was profiled, and TCRdb retains in-frame clones only, with some absent. The sample records over 2,000,000 clones, 90% to 95% being singletons. Sequenced: naive CD8+ T cells from PBMCs. The receptors come from a man aged 18 to 29 in good health. Some clones in this sample may be carry-over from other donors' samples.

The chain combines TRBV9 with TRBJ2-1; 10 bases are a match to TRBD1. CDR3 size: 15 residues. V gave up 4 bases and J gave up 3 bases; unmatched junction bases: 4. The V gene's germline CDR1 is SGDLS and CDR2 YYNGEE. The CDR3 protein is CASSPGQGYYNEQFF. The DNA of the CDR3 is TGTGCCAGCAGCCCGGGACAGGGGTACTACAATGAGCAGTTCTTC.

The CDR3 is CASSLTDRSSTDTQYF. Written as DNA, the CDR3 is TGTGCCAGCAGCTTGACGGACAGGAGCAGCACAGATACGCAGTATTTT. This chain connects TRBV7-9 to TRBJ2-3, with 7 nucleotides matching TRBD1. V trimming: 3 bases; J trimming: 0 bases; junction bases outside the gene matches: 6. This CDR3 is 16 amino acids long. CDR1 is SEHNR and CDR2 is FQNEAQ in the germline V gene (reference sequence).

The V call is TRBV7-6, the J call TRBJ2-1; D possibly corresponds to TRBD1 (6 bases). The CDR3 length is 16 residues. Trimming pared 3 bases from V and 2 bases from J, leaving 14 bases between. Germline V lookup: CDR1 SGHVS, CDR2 FNYEAQ. The CDR3 is CASSFQKGDTYNEQFF. The CDR3, as DNA: TGTGCCAGCAGCTTTCAAAAGGGGGACACCTACAATGAGCAGTTCTTC.

The chain carries TRBV27 and TRBJ2-1; D gene uncertain. V was pared by 8 bases and J by 0 bases, with 14 bases between. From germline, CDR1 is MNHEY and CDR2 SMNVEV (reference sequence). CDR3 length: 15 residues. Here the CDR3 reads CASSPTDPSYNEQFF. DNA of the CDR3: TGTGCCAGCTCACCCACAGACCCCTCCTACAATGAGCAGTTCTTC.

This clone was seen once. The chain uses TRBV27 and TRBJ2-3; unclear D gene. The germline V gene has CDR1 MNHEY and CDR2 SMNVEV (reference sequence). This CDR3 is 15 amino acids long. V was cut by 7 bases and J by 2 bases, with 16 bases left in between. CDR3 sequence reads: CASTPRLGTTDTQYF. The CDR3 coding sequence is TGTGCCAGCACCCCGCGGCTCGGCACCACAGATACGCAGTATTTT.

This chain uses TRBV5-1 with TRBJ1-1; TRBD1 matches 9 bases. Germline V gene sequence: CDR1 SGHRS, CDR2 YFSETQ. Losses at the gene ends were 2 bases for V and 5 bases for J; bases not matched to a gene: 7. CDR3 length: 15 amino acids. CDR3: CASSFQTGGLTEAFF. The CDR3 DNA sequence: TGCGCCAGCAGCTTCCAGACAGGGGGATTAACTGAAGCTTTCTTT. The variable domain in full, completed from reference TRBV5-1 and TRBJ1-1, reads KAGVTQTPRYLIKTRGQQVTLSCSPISGHRSVSWYQQTPGQGLQFLFEYFSETQRNKGNFPGRFSGRQFSNSRSEMNVSTLELGDSALYLCASSFQTGGLTEAFFGQGTRLTVV.

A few counts support this clone. The CDR3 reads CASSLPGTGAGYTF. CDR3 bases: TGTGCCAGCAGCCTTCCCGGGACAGGGGCTGGCTACACCTTC. This chain links TRBV5-4 with TRBJ1-2; 10 bases align to TRBD1. Germline V gives CDR1 SGHNT, CDR2 YYREEE (reference sequence). The ends lost 4 bases at V and 7 bases at J; junction bases unmatched: 7. This CDR3 contains 14 residues. The variable domain in full, with the rest retrieved from reference TRBV5-4 and TRBJ1-2, is ETGVTQSPTHLIKTRGQQVTLRCSSQSGHNTVSWYQQALGQGPQFIFQYYREEENGRGNFPPRFSGLQFPNYSSELNVNALELDDSALYLCASSLPGTGAGYTFGSGTRLTVV.

This clone appeared once. The chain links TRBV27 to TRBJ1-1; D may be TRBD1 (6 bases). The CDR3 totals 12 residues. Trimming stripped 5 bases from V and 4 bases from J, with 8 bases between. The germline gives CDR1 MNHEY, CDR2 SMNVEV (reference sequence). CDR3: CASSPQGTEAFF. The CDR3, as DNA: TGTGCCAGCAGTCCACAGGGCACTGAAGCTTTCTTT.

The genes are TRBV7-9 and TRBJ2-5; either TRBD1 or TRBD2 may fit D (6 bases each). The CDR3 runs 16 residues. Germline V CDR1 and CDR2: SEHNR, FQNEAQ (reference sequence). V was pared by 4 bases and J by 5 bases, with 20 bases between. The CDR3 sequence: CASSSSGGRDRETQYF. The DNA for the CDR3 is TGTGCCAGCAGCTCGTCCGGGGGAAGAGACAGGGAGACCCAGTACTTC.

In the case of this clone: The sample contains more than one DNA sequence encoding this CDR3. This chain connects TRBV7-9 to TRBJ2-5, with 10 bases fitting TRBD2. This CDR3 comprises 14 residues. The germline V gene encodes CDR1 SEHNR and CDR2 FQNEAQ (reference sequence). V gave up 4 bases and J gave up 2 bases; unmatched junction bases: 1. CDR3 region: CASSSGLAQETQYF. The DNA of the CDR3 is TGTGCCAGCAGCTCGGGACTAGCGCAAGAGACCCAGTACTTC. The variable domain in full, with the rest retrieved from reference TRBV7-9 and TRBJ2-5, is DTGVSQNPRHKITKRGQNVTFRCDPISEHNRLYWYRQTLGQGPEFLTYFQNEAQLEKSRLLSDRFSAERPKGSFSTLEIQRTEQGDSAMYLCASSSGLAQETQYFGPGTRLLVL.

The V call is TRBV7-3, the J call TRBJ2-1; no firm D call. The V end lost 5 bases, the J end lost 2 bases, and 7 bases lay between the germline ends. Germline V gene lookup returns CDR1 SGHTA and CDR2 FQGTGA. This CDR3 spans 13 amino acids. Here the CDR3 reads CASSPTPYNEQFF. DNA of the CDR3: TGTGCCAGCAGCCCAACACCCTACAATGAGCAGTTCTTC.

The J gene is TRBJ1-2, the V gene TRBV27; D is unclear. This CDR3 has 16 amino acids. The germline V gene encodes CDR1 MNHEY and CDR2 SMNVEV (reference sequence). V shed 8 bases and J shed 2 bases, with 21 bases lying between them. The CDR3 DNA sequence: TGTGCCAGCTGGGCTCCTTTCGTGAACGCGAACTATGGCTACACCTTC. Encoded protein: CASWAPFVNANYGYTF.

This clone was detected only once. This chain connects TRBV15 to TRBJ1-3; D is unclear. The germline V gene has CDR1 LNHNV and CDR2 YYDKDF (reference sequence). The V end lost 0 bases, the J end lost 1 base, and 10 bases lay between the germline ends. The CDR3 contains 16 residues. The CDR3 DNA follows: TGTGCCACCAGCAGAGATCGGAGGGTTTCTGGAAACACCATATATTTT. It yields the protein CATSRDRRVSGNTIYF. Filled out from reference TRBV15 and TRBJ1-3, the complete variable domain reads DAMVIQNPRYQVTQFGKPVTLSCSQTLNHNVMYWYQQKSSQAPKLLFHYYDKDFNNEADTPDNFQSRRPNTSFCFLDIRSPGLGDTAMYLCATSRDRRVSGNTIYFGEGSWLTVV.

J is TRBJ2-7 and V is TRBV4-3, with 14 bases that match TRBD2. Per germline, CDR1 LGHNA and CDR2 YSLEER. The trim removed 1 base at V and 4 bases at J, leaving 3 bases unmatched. This CDR3 is 16 amino acids long. The DNA for the CDR3 is TGCGCCAGCAGCCAAGGCTGGACTAGCGGGGGGTACGAGCAGTACTTC. Its protein product is CASSQGWTSGGYEQYF.

This clone occurred a few times. Other DNA sequences in this specimen translate into the identical CDR3. This sequence joins TRBV9 and TRBJ2-1; D gene ambiguous. Trimming took off 2 bases at V and 3 bases at J, with 3 bases between the two ends. This CDR3 comprises 12 residues. CDR1 is SGDLS and CDR2 is YYNGEE in the germline V gene. This CDR3 reads CASSVGYNEQFF. The CDR3 nucleotides are TGTGCCAGCAGCGTCGGCTACAATGAGCAGTTCTTC.

The chain employs TRBV6-5 and TRBJ2-7; D gene unclear. Germline V gives CDR1 MNHEY, CDR2 SVGAGI. V lost 0 bases, J lost 3 bases, and 9 bases lay in between. CDR3 length: 14 residues. CDR3 bases: TGTGCCAGCAGTTACTCCCCAGAGAGCTACGAGCAGTACTTC. Its protein is CASSYSPESYEQYF.

This clone was detected only once. This sequence joins TRBV4-3 and TRBJ2-7, with 15 nucleotides matching TRBD2. J gave up 0 bases and V 4 bases, and 7 bases lay outside the gene matches. Looked up from germline, CDR1 is LGHNA and CDR2 is YSLEER. This CDR3 contains 18 residues. The chain's CDR3 is CASSPGLAGGPLSYEQYF. The CDR3 nucleotides are TGCGCCAGCAGCCCAGGACTAGCGGGAGGGCCCCTCTCCTACGAGCAGTACTTC.

The gene calls are TRBV11-2 and TRBJ2-5; 9 bases fit TRBD2. The CDR3 runs 17 residues. Germline lookup yields CDR1 SGHAT and CDR2 FQNNGV. J gave up 0 bases and V 0 bases, and 5 bases lay outside the gene matches. CDR3: CASSLDPLAGNQETQYF. CDR3 DNA: TGTGCCAGCAGCTTAGATCCACTAGCGGGCAACCAAGAGACCCAGTACTTC.

CDR3: CASSPDRGRGEQFF. DNA for the CDR3: TGTGCCAGCAGCCCGGACAGGGGGCGGGGTGAGCAGTTCTTC. The V call is TRBV6-6, the J call TRBJ2-1; 11 bases map to TRBD1. The germline gives CDR1 MNHNY, CDR2 SVGAGI (reference sequence). V trimming: 6 bases; J trimming: 9 bases; junction bases outside the gene matches: 7. The CDR3 runs to 14 residues.

The V call is TRBV15, the J call TRBJ2-7, with D possibly being TRBD1 (6 bases). Germline V gene sequence: CDR1 LNHNV, CDR2 YYDKDF (reference sequence). CDR3 length: 14 amino acids. Between the trimmed V and J ends, which lost 8 bases and 2 bases, there was a span of 16 bases. The CDR3 sequence: CATAQGQTTYEQYF. The CDR3 DNA sequence: TGTGCCACCGCACAGGGACAAACCACCTACGAGCAGTACTTC.

This rearrangement joins TRBV28 to TRBJ2-3, with D possibly being TRBD1 (6 bases). Germline CDR1 MDHEN, CDR2 SYDVKM. This CDR3 region has 17 residues. Trimming shortened V by 5 bases and J by 4 bases, and 22 bases separated the two germline ends. The CDR3 nucleotides are TGTGCCAGCAGTCTCAGGACAGCCGTGGGTAGGGCAGATACGCAGTATTTT. Protein product: CASSLRTAVGRADTQYF.

The chain joins TRBV28 to TRBJ1-1; no clear D. The germline CDR1 and CDR2 sequences are MDHEN and SYDVKM. Trimming shortened V by 3 bases and J by 0 bases, and 14 bases separated the two germline ends. This CDR3 is built from 16 residues. The CDR3: CASSLASEALNTEAFF. DNA of the CDR3: TGTGCCAGCAGTTTGGCGTCGGAGGCCTTGAACACTGAAGCTTTCTTT.

The genes are TRBV11-2 and TRBJ2-1; 8 nucleotides line up with TRBD2. Germline CDR1 and CDR2: SGHAT and FQNNGV. The CDR3 totals 16 residues. V was clipped by 5 bases and J by 0 bases; unmatched bases: 6. DNA for the CDR3: TGTGCCAGCAGCACCCCGGGGACTAGCTCCTACAATGAGCAGTTCTTC. It translates to CASSTPGTSSYNEQFF. The whole variable domain, remainder taken from reference TRBV11-2 and TRBJ2-1, is EAGVAQSPRYKIIEKRQSVAFWCNPISGHATLYWYQQILGQGPKLLIQFQNNGVVDDSQLPKDRFSAERLKGVDSTLKIQPAKLEDSAVYLCASSTPGTSSYNEQFFGPGTRLTVL.

This clone has a single count. The rearrangement links TRBV28 to TRBJ2-1; TRBD1 matches at 9 bases. CDR1 MDHEN and CDR2 SYDVKM come from the germline V gene. This CDR3 has 14 residues. V lost 0 bases to trimming and J lost 6 bases; unmatched junction nucleotides: 0. The CDR3 spells CASSLWTGGNEQFF. CDR3 DNA: TGTGCCAGCAGTTTATGGACAGGGGGCAATGAGCAGTTCTTC.

V usage is TRBV5-1 and J usage is TRBJ2-3, with 7 bases matching TRBD1. The CDR3 extends over 19 amino acids. Germline V gives CDR1 SGHRS, CDR2 YFSETQ. The junction had 13 bases not matched to a gene; V was cut back by 0 bases and J by 0 bases. The CDR3 DNA sequence: TGCGCCAGCAGCTTGGAACAGGGGTTACTTCTTAATAGCACAGATACGCAGTATTTT. Protein sequence: CASSLEQGLLLNSTDTQYF.

J is TRBJ2-1 and V is TRBV11-2, with D possibly being TRBD2 (6 bases). Germline V lookup: CDR1 SGHAT, CDR2 FQNNGV. The CDR3 loop spans 16 amino acids. V was trimmed by 1 base and J by 1 base, leaving 11 bases between them. The CDR3 sequence: CASSLGLDFSYNEQFF. CDR3 in DNA: TGTGCCAGCAGCTTAGGACTAGACTTTTCCTACAATGAGCAGTTCTTC. Looking up the rest from reference TRBV11-2 and TRBJ2-1 gives the full variable domain: EAGVAQSPRYKIIEKRQSVAFWCNPISGHATLYWYQQILGQGPKLLIQFQNNGVVDDSQLPKDRFSAERLKGVDSTLKIQPAKLEDSAVYLCASSLGLDFSYNEQFFGPGTRLTVL.

About this clone: The same CDR3 can be traced to other DNA sequences in this sample. The rearrangement uses TRBV19 and TRBJ2-7, with TRBD1 identical over 7 bases. The CDR3 loop spans 14 amino acids. V shed 1 base, J shed 3 bases, and the junction held 3 bases outside the gene matches. Germline values: CDR1 LNHDA, CDR2 SQIVND (reference sequence). The CDR3 nucleotides read TGTGCCAGTAGTATAGGGACAGGAGACTACGAGCAGTACTTC. Amino acids: CASSIGTGDYEQYF. Full variable domain (outside the CDR3, taken from reference TRBV19 and TRBJ2-7): DGGITQSPKYLFRKEGQNVTLSCEQNLNHDAMYWYRQDPGQGLRLIYYSQIVNDFQKGDIAEGYSVSREKKESFPLTVTSAQKNPTAFYLCASSIGTGDYEQYFGPGTRLTVT.

This chain links TRBV5-1 with TRBJ2-5; D is unresolved. The CDR3 covers 16 residues. V gave up 4 bases and J gave up 2 bases, with 18 bases separating them. Germline loops: CDR1 SGHRS, CDR2 YFSETQ. CDR3 residues: CASSPPVGYSQETQYF. The CDR3 DNA reads as TGCGCCAGCAGCCCCCCCGTGGGGTACTCGCAAGAGACCCAGTACTTC.

The chain carries TRBV5-1 and TRBJ2-7; tentatively, D is TRBD1 (5 bases). Germline-derived CDR1 and CDR2 are SGHRS and YFSETQ. The CDR3 sequence is 14 residues long. The V end lost 0 bases, the J end lost 6 bases, and 13 bases lay between the germline ends. Written as DNA, the CDR3 is TGCGCCAGCAGCTTGGCGTCTTGGGGCAGCGAGCAGTACTTC. It yields the protein CASSLASWGSEQYF.

This clone appeared a few times. This chain uses TRBV4-1 with TRBJ1-1; unclear D gene. V was trimmed by 2 bases and J by 5 bases, leaving 12 bases between them. In germline, CDR1 is MGHRA, CDR2 YSYEKL. The CDR3 loop spans 14 amino acids. Written as DNA, the CDR3 is TGCGCCAGCAGCCAATTGGCAGGAGGGACTGAAGCTTTCTTT. Amino acids: CASSQLAGGTEAFF.